Listed below are T cell receptor beta chains from one sample, sequenced in a study of regulatory and conventional T cells in breast cancer. A single record per CDR3 protein comes from TCRdb applying MiXCR to the PCR reads. The table lists over 15,000 distinct CDR3 sequences, around a third of them singletons. The specimen was conventional T cells from blood. The receptors were gathered from a female donor in good health. Each CDR3 is given with its conserved first and last residue. Fields, in order: clone size, J gene, V gene, D gene, CDR3 length, CDR3 DNA, CDR3 protein. D genes are given only for firm matches. The size of a clone is reported for some rows only, either as once, few or many, or as a class for expanded clones.

>NA|TRBJ1-5|TRBV6-6|TRBD1|17
TGTGCCAGCAGTTACTGGCCCGGACAGGGATCCAATCAGCCCCAGCATTTT
CASSYWPGQGSNQPQHF
>NA|TRBJ2-4|TRBV20-1|TRBD2|16
TGCAGTGCTGGCGGACTAGCGGGACTAGCCAAAAACATTCAGTACTTC
CSAGGLAGLAKNIQYF
>NA|TRBJ1-2|TRBV27|NA|13
TGTGCCAGCAGCCTGGGTCCCGACTATGGCTACACCTTC
CASSLGPDYGYTF
>NA|TRBJ2-1|TRBV4-3|NA|13
TGCGCCAGCAGCATCGACACCTACAATGAGCAGTTCTTC
CASSIDTYNEQFF
>NA|TRBJ1-2|TRBV4-3|NA|14
TGCGCCAGCAGCCAAGTGGCCGAGAACTATGGCTACACCTTC
CASSQVAENYGYTF
>medium-sized|TRBJ2-1|TRBV3-1|NA|14
TGTGCCAGCACCGGGATAGAGCAGGGGAATGAGCAGTTCTTC
CASTGIEQGNEQFF
>few|TRBJ2-7|TRBV5-6|NA|13
TGTGCCAGCAGCGTCGGTAGAAAAAACGAGCAGTACTTC
CASSVGRKNEQYF
>NA|TRBJ1-1|TRBV29-1|TRBD1|13
TGCAGCGTTGGGACAGGGAGCGGCACTGAAGCTTTCTTT
CSVGTGSGTEAFF
>NA|TRBJ2-1|TRBV5-1|NA|15
TGCGCCAGCAGCTCTAGTCTAACGGGAGCGGCTGAGCAGTTCTTC
CASSSSLTGAAEQFF
>NA|TRBJ1-2|TRBV7-9|NA|12
TGTGCCAGCAGCTTTAGGGCCTATGGCTACATCTTC
CASSFRAYGYIF
>few|TRBJ1-2|TRBV11-2|NA|16
TGTGCCAGCAGCCAATCCACCCCACTTGGGGGGCAGAGCTACACCTTC
CASSQSTPLGGQSYTF
>many|TRBJ2-3|TRBV12-3/TRBV12-4|TRBD2|15
TGTGCCAGCAGTTTGACTAGCGGGGGCACAGATACGCAGTATTTT
CASSLTSGGTDTQYF
>few|TRBJ2-5|TRBV10-3|NA|14
TGTGCCATCAGTGTCTCCTCCGACCAAGAGACCCAGTACTTC
CAISVSSDQETQYF
>few|TRBJ1-2|TRBV4-1|NA|15
TGCGCCAGCAGCCAACCACTGGGGGGGACCTATGGCTACACCTTC
CASSQPLGGTYGYTF
>few|TRBJ1-6|TRBV7-3|NA|12
TGTGCCATCTTCGGAGCGGGGTCACCCCTCCACTTT
CAIFGAGSPLHF
>NA|TRBJ1-6|TRBV5-1|NA|14
TGCGCCAGCAGCTTGGTACCAGATAATTCACCCCTCCACTTT
CASSLVPDNSPLHF
>once|TRBJ1-3|TRBV29-1|NA|15
TGCAGCCGGGCTGGTACGGTGAAGTCTGGAAACACCATATATTTT
CSRAGTVKSGNTIYF
>NA|TRBJ2-1|TRBV11-2|TRBD1|16
TGTGCCAGCAGCGGCCAACAGGGGGCAAACTACAATGAGCAGTTCTTC
CASSGQQGANYNEQFF
>NA|TRBJ2-3|TRBV7-2|NA|15
TGTGCCAGCAGCTTAATTAGTGGGCCGAGATATACGCAGTATTTT
CASSLISGPRYTQYF
>many|TRBJ1-1|TRBV27|TRBD1|14
TGTGCCAGCAATCGACAGGGGCCTAACACTGAAGCTTTCTTT
CASNRQGPNTEAFF
>NA|TRBJ1-4|TRBV7-2|TRBD1|15
TGTGCCAGCAGCTTGCTCCGGGACAGGGGTGAAAAACTGTTTTTT
CASSLLRDRGEKLFF
>NA|TRBJ1-1|TRBV29-1|NA|13
TGCAGCGTTGAGAGGACACTAAACACTGAAGCTTTCTTT
CSVERTLNTEAFF
>few|TRBJ1-5|TRBV15|NA|16
TGTGCCACCAGCAGAGATCAGAGGGGGTTGAATCAGCCCCAGCATTTT
CATSRDQRGLNQPQHF
>NA|TRBJ1-1|TRBV3-1|NA|14
TGTGCCAGCAGCCAAGTTAGTACGAACACTGAAGCTTTCTTT
CASSQVSTNTEAFF
>medium-sized|TRBJ1-5|TRBV20-1|NA|14
TGCAGTGCTAGCCGCGGACAGATAGATCAGCCCCAGCATTTT
CSASRGQIDQPQHF
>few|TRBJ2-6|TRBV11-2|TRBD1|23
TGTGCCAGCAGCACAACAGGGAACCAGGGGGAACGGAAGGACCACTCTGGGGCCAACGTCCTGACTTTC
CASSTTGNQGERKDHSGANVLTF
>NA|TRBJ2-1|TRBV13|TRBD2|18
TGTGCCAGCAGCTTAAAGAAAAGCGGGGGCCGAACCTACAATGAGCAGTCCTTC
CASSLKKSGGRTYNEQSF
>medium-sized|TRBJ1-3|TRBV4-1|TRBD1|17
TGCGCCAGCAGCCAACCCCGGGACAGGGGTACTGGAAACACCATATATTTT
CASSQPRDRGTGNTIYF
>NA|TRBJ2-3|TRBV4-3|TRBD2|17
TGCGCCAGCAGCCAAGAGGGGCTAGCGGGGGACCCATATACGCAGTATTTT
CASSQEGLAGDPYTQYF
>NA|TRBJ2-1|TRBV7-8|NA|14
TGTGCCAGCAGCTTAGCGACCACCTACAATGAGCAGTTCTTC
CASSLATTYNEQFF
>medium-sized|TRBJ2-1|TRBV11-2|NA|17
TGTGCCAGCAGCTTAAAGGGGGGCTACAGGGAGATGGATGAGCAGTTCTTC
CASSLKGGYREMDEQFF
>few|TRBJ2-3|TRBV6-2/TRBV6-3|NA|13
TGTGCCAGCACCTCCGGGGGAGCCGATACGCAGTATTTT
CASTSGGADTQYF
>NA|TRBJ2-1|TRBV7-2|NA|13
TGTGCCAGCAGCTCGGGACCAAACAATGAGCAGTTCTTC
CASSSGPNNEQFF
>NA|TRBJ2-4|TRBV7-2|TRBD2|16
TGTGCCAGCAGGCCGGGGGGGTCGCTAGCCAAAAACATTCAGCACTTC
CASRPGGSLAKNIQHF
>NA|TRBJ2-2|TRBV7-2|NA|15
TGTGCCAGCAGCTTAGTTTTTAGCACCACCGGGGAGCTGTTTTTT
CASSLVFSTTGELFF